A selection of T cell receptor beta chains follows, all from one sample in a study of blood T cell repertoires in COVID-19. TCRdb's copy holds only in-frame clones and misses some; the assay was immunoSEQ multiplex PCR. This table has 100,000 to 150,000 clones, approximately 71% appearing once. The sample was peripheral blood. The receptors were gathered from a human donor in a cohort sampled during active COVID-19. Both conserved end residues are part of each CDR3. The D gene is left open where the match is weak. Clone size is shown for a subset of rows, as once, few, many or a class of expanded clone.

clone size: -; D gene: TRBD2; V gene: TRBV29-1; J gene: TRBJ2-7; CDR3 DNA: TGCAGCGTTGAAAAAGGGCGGGAGGAAGGCTCCTACGAGCAGTACTTC; CDR3 protein: CSVEKGREEGSYEQYF
clone size: -; D gene: -; V gene: TRBV4-1; J gene: TRBJ2-7; CDR3 DNA: TGCGCCAGCAGCCAAGTGGGCCAGCCCCACGAGCAGTACTTC; CDR3 protein: CASSQVGQPHEQYF
clone size: -; D gene: -; V gene: TRBV19; J gene: TRBJ1-5; CDR3 DNA: TGTGCCAGTAGTATGTTCTTAAGCAATCAGCCCCAGCATTTT; CDR3 protein: CASSMFLSNQPQHF
clone size: -; D gene: -; V gene: TRBV5-1; J gene: TRBJ1-1; CDR3 DNA: TGCGCCAGCAGCTTGAACAGGCAACGGACTGAAGCTTTCTTT; CDR3 protein: CASSLNRQRTEAFF
clone size: -; D gene: TRBD1; V gene: TRBV5-6; J gene: TRBJ2-7; CDR3 DNA: TGTGCCAGCAGCTTCGGACAGGCCTTATCCTACGAGCAGTACTTC; CDR3 protein: CASSFGQALSYEQYF
clone size: -; D gene: -; V gene: TRBV28; J gene: TRBJ2-7; CDR3 DNA: TGTGCCAGCAGCCCCCGGGAGAGCTCCTACGAGCAGTACTTC; CDR3 protein: CASSPRESSYEQYF
clone size: -; D gene: -; V gene: TRBV7-2; J gene: TRBJ2-3; CDR3 DNA: TGTGCCAGCAGCTTAGAATGGGCCCGGCCGGGGACGCAGTATTTT; CDR3 protein: CASSLEWARPGTQYF
clone size: -; D gene: TRBD1; V gene: TRBV28; J gene: TRBJ1-2; CDR3 DNA: TGTGCCAGCAGGCCATCCGGGACAGCAGATTACTATGGCTACACCTTC; CDR3 protein: CASRPSGTADYYGYTF
clone size: -; D gene: -; V gene: TRBV18; J gene: TRBJ2-7; CDR3 DNA: TGTGCCAGCTCGAAGGAGGGCCTGGGCGAGCAGTACTTC; CDR3 protein: CASSKEGLGEQYF
clone size: -; D gene: -; V gene: TRBV7-9; J gene: TRBJ1-3; CDR3 DNA: TGTGCCAGCAGCCCGTCCCAGGGCATTGGAGACACCATATATTTT; CDR3 protein: CASSPSQGIGDTIYF
clone size: -; D gene: TRBD1; V gene: TRBV28; J gene: TRBJ1-5; CDR3 DNA: TGTGCCAGCAGACGCAGACAGGGGGTAAATAGCAATCAGCCCCAGCATTTT; CDR3 protein: CASRRRQGVNSNQPQHF
clone size: -; D gene: TRBD1; V gene: TRBV7-9; J gene: TRBJ1-1; CDR3 DNA: TGTGCCAGCAGCTTGACAGGGCAAAACACTGAAGCTTTCTTT; CDR3 protein: CASSLTGQNTEAFF
clone size: -; D gene: -; V gene: TRBV5-1; J gene: TRBJ1-6; CDR3 DNA: TGCGCCAGCAGCTTGGAGGGGATTAATTCACCCCTCCACTTT; CDR3 protein: CASSLEGINSPLHF
clone size: -; D gene: -; V gene: TRBV6-5; J gene: TRBJ1-1; CDR3 DNA: TGTGCCAGCAGCATACAGGTGAACACTGAAGCTTTCTTT; CDR3 protein: CASSIQVNTEAFF
clone size: -; D gene: TRBD1; V gene: TRBV6-5; J gene: TRBJ1-4; CDR3 DNA: TGTGCCACCCGACAGGGCGGTGAAAAACTGTTTTTT; CDR3 protein: CATRQGGEKLFF
clone size: -; D gene: TRBD1; V gene: TRBV7-9; J gene: TRBJ2-7; CDR3 DNA: TGTGCCAGCAGCCAGGACAGGGGGGGCTTCGAGCAGTACTTC; CDR3 protein: CASSQDRGGFEQYF
clone size: -; D gene: TRBD1; V gene: TRBV5-4; J gene: TRBJ1-4; CDR3 DNA: TGTGCCAGCGGGGACAGGGGAGGAGAAAAACTGTTTTTT; CDR3 protein: CASGDRGGEKLFF
clone size: -; D gene: -; V gene: TRBV6-6; J gene: TRBJ2-1; CDR3 DNA: TGTGCCAGCAGCCAGGACTCTGATGAGCAGTTCTTC; CDR3 protein: CASSQDSDEQFF
clone size: -; D gene: TRBD1; V gene: TRBV6-5; J gene: TRBJ2-5; CDR3 DNA: TGTGCCAGCAGTTACACGGGACAGGGGGTATTAGAGACCCAGTACTTC; CDR3 protein: CASSYTGQGVLETQYF
clone size: -; D gene: TRBD1; V gene: TRBV3-1/TRBV3-2; J gene: TRBJ2-7; CDR3 DNA: TGTGCCAGCAGCCCAACAGGGGAACAATACGAGCAGTACTTC; CDR3 protein: CASSPTGEQYEQYF
clone size: -; D gene: TRBD1; V gene: TRBV28; J gene: TRBJ2-7; CDR3 DNA: TGTGCCACCTCGGACAGGGTCCACGAGCAGTACTTC; CDR3 protein: CATSDRVHEQYF
clone size: -; D gene: -; V gene: TRBV5-4; J gene: TRBJ1-1; CDR3 DNA: TGTGCCAGCAGCTTGAAGGCGGGGGGCACTGAAGCTTTCTTT; CDR3 protein: CASSLKAGGTEAFF
clone size: -; D gene: TRBD1; V gene: TRBV4-1; J gene: TRBJ1-5; CDR3 DNA: TGCGCCAGCAGCCAAGACGGGACAGGGGGCAAGCCCCAGCATTTT; CDR3 protein: CASSQDGTGGKPQHF
clone size: -; D gene: -; V gene: TRBV6-5; J gene: TRBJ1-2; CDR3 DNA: TGTGCCAGCAGTTACTCCAGGGTCCCTGGGAATGGCTACACCTTC; CDR3 protein: CASSYSRVPGNGYTF
clone size: -; D gene: -; V gene: TRBV9; J gene: TRBJ1-4; CDR3 DNA: TGTGCCAGCAGCGTAGACCTTGGACAGACTCTGTTTTTT; CDR3 protein: CASSVDLGQTLFF
clone size: once; D gene: -; V gene: TRBV3-1/TRBV3-2; J gene: TRBJ1-2; CDR3 DNA: TGTGCCAGCAGCCAAGATCCCCGTAACTATGGCTACACCTTC; CDR3 protein: CASSQDPRNYGYTF
clone size: -; D gene: -; V gene: TRBV11-2; J gene: TRBJ1-2; CDR3 DNA: TGTGCCAGCAGCCCCCAAAAGGCCTTGCAAGTTGACTCTAACTATGGCTACACCTTC; CDR3 protein: CASSPQKALQVDSNYGYTF
clone size: -; D gene: -; V gene: TRBV27; J gene: TRBJ2-7; CDR3 DNA: TGTGCCAGCAGGCGAATCCAGGGTAGGGGAACCTACGAGCAGTACTTC; CDR3 protein: CASRRIQGRGTYEQYF